The rows below give T cell receptor beta chains drawn from one sample of a study of blood T cell repertoires in COVID-19. Repertoires were generated with immunoSEQ multiplex PCR, while TCRdb's copy carries only in-frame clones and drops some. The sample contains around 250,000 clones, roughly 85% of which appear only once. The sequenced sample consisted of peripheral blood. These receptors came from a young woman with acute or convalescent COVID-19. Both conserved end residues are part of each CDR3. Fields, in order: D gene, J gene, V gene, CDR3 protein. A D gene is named only where the DNA matches it firmly.

>TRBD1|TRBJ1-2|TRBV5-6
CASSISFQGAGGYTF
>TRBD2|TRBJ2-5|TRBV7-2
CASSIQLAGAGETQYF
>TRBD2|TRBJ2-7|TRBV5-1
CASSLAPSGMPYEQYF
>TRBD2|TRBJ2-6|TRBV2
CASRRGTSEANVLTF
>NA|TRBJ2-7|TRBV29-1
CSVEDGDYYEQYF
>NA|TRBJ1-5|TRBV5-1
CASSLGANQPQHF
>TRBD2|TRBJ2-3|TRBV5-1
CASSSAMAGGRTDTQYF
>NA|TRBJ2-1|TRBV19
CASSTRQMVQFF
>TRBD1|TRBJ2-5|TRBV19
CASRTTGGETQYF
>NA|TRBJ2-4|TRBV20-1
CSAPLRIQYF
>NA|TRBJ1-4|TRBV7-2
CASREFTNEKLFF
>TRBD1|TRBJ1-4|TRBV27
CASSSLGQGGEKLFF
>TRBD2|TRBJ2-3|TRBV4-1
CASSQDGAGLNTQYF
>TRBD2|TRBJ2-7|TRBV18
CASSQAGSGSYEQYF
>NA|TRBJ1-1|TRBV9
CASSSMGQMNTEAFF
>TRBD2|TRBJ2-5|TRBV13
CASSSGGGSETQYF
>TRBD1|TRBJ2-7|TRBV7-2
CASSLFSMGQSSYEQYF
>TRBD1|TRBJ1-3|TRBV27
CASSPLTGFGNTIYF
>NA|TRBJ2-7|TRBV7-2
CASSSLDPPRYEQYF
>NA|TRBJ2-2|TRBV7-3
CASSFLAPSADKTGELFF
>NA|TRBJ2-5|TRBV4-3
CASSQDRNRAQETQYF
>NA|TRBJ1-1|TRBV24-1
CATSDSGGVNTEAFF
>NA|TRBJ2-3|TRBV4-2
CASSQGAEEDTQYF
>NA|TRBJ2-3|TRBV25-1
CASSGLAGPTDTQYF
>TRBD1|TRBJ2-1|TRBV14
CASSPLRGRAVNEQFF
>NA|TRBJ1-2|TRBV3-1/TRBV3-2
CASSQDLRKNYGYTF
>TRBD2|TRBJ2-7|TRBV4-3
CASSQGLAGVYYEQYF
>NA|TRBJ2-2|TRBV6-6
CASSTSGAGELFF
>NA|TRBJ2-7|TRBV28
CASSLPGLLEREQYF
>TRBD2|TRBJ2-1|TRBV18
CASSPPGLGADNEQFF
>NA|TRBJ1-5|TRBV19
CASSIDLVPRALVQHF
>TRBD1|TRBJ1-1|TRBV29-1
CSLPGQGNTEAFF
>NA|TRBJ2-1|TRBV3-1/TRBV3-2
CASSPDYSSYNEQFF
>TRBD2|TRBJ2-2|TRBV19
CASSISFAGDRTGELFF
>TRBD1|TRBJ2-7|TRBV11-2
CASSLAVRGRVGYEQYF
>TRBD2|TRBJ2-3|TRBV18
CASSPSGRTDTQYF
>TRBD1|TRBJ1-4|TRBV11-2
CASSGDRAVNEKLFF
>NA|TRBJ2-7|TRBV5-1
CASSPNSGGYEQYF
>NA|TRBJ1-6|TRBV11-2
CASSPNRERSPLHF
>TRBD1|TRBJ1-1|TRBV15
CATSRRDRGVVYTEAFF
>NA|TRBJ2-2|TRBV7-9
CASSPRRTENTGELFF
>TRBD1|TRBJ1-3|TRBV29-1
CGGTGTGNTIYF
>TRBD1|TRBJ2-1|TRBV5-8
CASSSTGDGEQFF
>TRBD2|TRBJ2-3|TRBV9
CASSVASGRTDTQYF
>TRBD1|TRBJ1-2|TRBV23-1
CASSLGRGRGYTF
>NA|TRBJ2-3|TRBV5-1
CASSGGSKRADTQYF
>TRBD1|TRBJ2-5|TRBV18
CASSPLAGGVQETQYF
>NA|TRBJ2-1|TRBV5-1
CASSLGLASNEQFF
>TRBD2|TRBJ2-2|TRBV3-1/TRBV3-2
CASSQVRRLAGGPWTGELFF
>NA|TRBJ2-1|TRBV4-1
CASSQDLLYEQFF
>NA|TRBJ1-5|TRBV18
CASSHDRISNQPQHF
>NA|TRBJ2-1|TRBV7-9
CASSLGGYEQFF
>NA|TRBJ1-4|TRBV5-5
CASSWNSAREKLFF
>NA|TRBJ2-3|TRBV7-6
CASSPQGHQTDTQYF
>NA|TRBJ2-7|TRBV30
CASLGSRTYEQYF
>TRBD2|TRBJ2-1|TRBV27
CASSFRLAGVREQFF
>NA|TRBJ1-1|TRBV29-1
CSVEDLSSEAFF
>TRBD1|TRBJ1-2|TRBV5-1
CASSLEAGGEGYYGYTF
>TRBD2|TRBJ2-3|TRBV30
CALQAGAGTDTQYF
>NA|TRBJ2-7|TRBV5-1
CASSLGPDGVYEQYF